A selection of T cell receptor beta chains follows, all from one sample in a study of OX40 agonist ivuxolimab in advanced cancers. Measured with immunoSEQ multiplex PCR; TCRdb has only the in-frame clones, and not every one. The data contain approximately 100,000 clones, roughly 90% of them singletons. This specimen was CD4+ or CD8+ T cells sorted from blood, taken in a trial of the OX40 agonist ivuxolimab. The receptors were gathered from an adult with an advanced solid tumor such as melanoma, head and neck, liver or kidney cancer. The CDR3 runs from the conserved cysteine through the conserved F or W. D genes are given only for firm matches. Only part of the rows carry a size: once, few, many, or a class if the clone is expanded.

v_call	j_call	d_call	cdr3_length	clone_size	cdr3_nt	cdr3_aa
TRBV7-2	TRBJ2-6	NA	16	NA	TGTGCCAGCAGCCCAGGGAGACGCTCTGGGGCCAACGTCCTGACTTTC	CASSPGRRSGANVLTF
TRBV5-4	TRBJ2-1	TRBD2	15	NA	TGTGCCAGCAGCTTGAGGCTAGCGGGTCGGGATGAGCAGTTCTTC	CASSLRLAGRDEQFF
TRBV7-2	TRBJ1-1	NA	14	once	TGTGCCAGCAGCCCCGATAGAGTGAACACTGAAGCTTTCTTT	CASSPDRVNTEAFF
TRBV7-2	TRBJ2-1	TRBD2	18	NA	TGTGCCAGCAGCTTAGGGGCCGGGACTAGCGGGCTCTACAATGAGCAGTTCTTC	CASSLGAGTSGLYNEQFF
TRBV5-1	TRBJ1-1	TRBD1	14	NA	TGCGCCAGCAGCCCCGGGACAGGGGACACTGAAGCTTTCTTT	CASSPGTGDTEAFF
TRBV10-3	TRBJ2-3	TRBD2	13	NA	TGTGCCATCAGGGCTAGCGGGAAGGATACGCAGTATTTT	CAIRASGKDTQYF
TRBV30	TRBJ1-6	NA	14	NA	TGTGCCTGGAGTGTACCGGGTTTTGGTTCACCCCTCCACTTT	CAWSVPGFGSPLHF
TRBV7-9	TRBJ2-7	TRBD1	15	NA	TGTGCCAGCACCCTATCACCGGGACAGGGGTACGAGCAGTACTTC	CASTLSPGQGYEQYF
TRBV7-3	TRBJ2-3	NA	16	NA	TGTGCCAGCAGCTTAAGGGCAGGGGAGGGCACAGATACGCAGTATTTT	CASSLRAGEGTDTQYF
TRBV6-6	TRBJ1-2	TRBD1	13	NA	TGTGCCAGCAGTAGACAGGGGTCTGACGGCTACACCTTC	CASSRQGSDGYTF
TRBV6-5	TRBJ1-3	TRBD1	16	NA	TGTGCCAGCAGTTACTCGGGACAGGGCTCTGGAAACACCATATATTTT	CASSYSGQGSGNTIYF
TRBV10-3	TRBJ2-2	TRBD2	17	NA	TGTGCCATCAGCGGACTAGCGGGAGGATCGGACACCGGGGAGCTGTTTTTT	CAISGLAGGSDTGELFF
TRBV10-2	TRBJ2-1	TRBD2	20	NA	TGCGCCAGCAGCGCCCGGCGGGGACGGGATGTGGTTAGCGGGAGAAATGAGCAGTTCTTC	CASSARRGRDVVSGRNEQFF
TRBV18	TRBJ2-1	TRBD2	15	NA	TGTGCCAGCTCACCAACTAGCGGGGCGTACAATGAGCAGTTCTTC	CASSPTSGAYNEQFF
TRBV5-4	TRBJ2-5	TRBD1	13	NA	TGTGCCAGCAGCCCGGGACAGCAAGAGACCCAGTACTTC	CASSPGQQETQYF
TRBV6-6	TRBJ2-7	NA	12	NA	TGTGCCAGCAGTTACTCCTCCTACGAGCAGTACTTC	CASSYSSYEQYF
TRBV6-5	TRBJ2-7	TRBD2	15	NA	TGTGCCAGCAGAGAACCGGGACTAGCGGCCTACGAGCAGTACTTC	CASREPGLAAYEQYF
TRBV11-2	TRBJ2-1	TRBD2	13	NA	TGTGCCAGCAGCTTAAAACTAGCGGGATGGCAGTTCTTC	CASSLKLAGWQFF
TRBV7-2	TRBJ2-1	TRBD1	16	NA	TGTGCCAGCAGCTTTGGAACAGGGGGCCTCTACAATGAGCAGTTCTTC	CASSFGTGGLYNEQFF
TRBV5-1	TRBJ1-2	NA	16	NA	NA	CASSFGAGQSGIGYTF
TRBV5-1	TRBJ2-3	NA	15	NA	TGCGCCAGCAGCTTGGTGCCAGGGGGGCCAGATACGCAGTATTTT	CASSLVPGGPDTQYF